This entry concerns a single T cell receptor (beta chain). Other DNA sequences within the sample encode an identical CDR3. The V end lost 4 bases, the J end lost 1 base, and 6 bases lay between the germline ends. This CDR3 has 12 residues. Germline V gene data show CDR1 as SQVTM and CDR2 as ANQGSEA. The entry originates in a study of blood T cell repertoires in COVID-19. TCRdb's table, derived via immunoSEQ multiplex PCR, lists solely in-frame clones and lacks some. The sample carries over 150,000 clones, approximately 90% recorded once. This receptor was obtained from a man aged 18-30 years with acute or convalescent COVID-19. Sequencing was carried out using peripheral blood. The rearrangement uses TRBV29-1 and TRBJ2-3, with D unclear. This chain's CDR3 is CSVGAGTDTQYF. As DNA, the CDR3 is TGCAGCGTTGGTGCGGGCACAGATACGCAGTATTTT.